This T cell receptor (beta chain) was identified in a study of T-cell reconstitution after alpha-beta-depleted transplantation in children. This clonotype has at least ten counts. CDR3 length equals 14 residues. Germline V gene lookup returns CDR1 LGHNA and CDR2 YSLEER. Unmatched junction bases numbered 5, after V lost 4 bases and J lost 6 bases. TCRbeta library construction was performed incorporating unique molecular identifiers. TCRdb analysed the PCR reads with MiXCR anew, one entry per CDR3 protein. The table records hundreds of thousands of distinct CDR3 sequences, around 12% of them present only once.

The source is a human donor who donated a stem cell graft to a child with acute lymphoblastic leukemia. The chain joins TRBV4-3 to TRBJ1-5; 8 nucleotides match TRBD1. The starting material was PBMCs from the stem cell graft donor, obtained from the stem cell graft. The CDR3 DNA is TGCGCCAGCAGCCCTTTCACAGGGGGTCAGCCCCAGCATTTT. Translation gives CASSPFTGGQPQHF.